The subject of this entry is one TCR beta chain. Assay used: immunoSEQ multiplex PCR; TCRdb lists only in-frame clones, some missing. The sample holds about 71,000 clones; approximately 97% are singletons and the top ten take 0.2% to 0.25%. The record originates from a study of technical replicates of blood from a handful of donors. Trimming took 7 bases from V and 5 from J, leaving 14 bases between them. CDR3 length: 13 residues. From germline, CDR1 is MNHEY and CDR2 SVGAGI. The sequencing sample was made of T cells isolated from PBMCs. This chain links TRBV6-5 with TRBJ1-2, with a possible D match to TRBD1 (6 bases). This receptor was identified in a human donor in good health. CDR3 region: CASTKWGQYGYTF. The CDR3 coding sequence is TGTGCCAGCACCAAATGGGGGCAGTATGGCTACACCTTC.